The source of this T cell receptor beta chain is a study of vaccination effects on CD4 cells after COVID-19. Antigen-specific CD4+ T cell clonotypes were called by their expansion after viral peptide-pool culture in ViraFEST. After less than twelve days in culture, the CD4+ T cells were isolated. On both days 3 and 7, half of the culture medium was replaced with IL-2 medium. In germline, CDR1 is KGHSH, CDR2 LQKENI. V was pared by 3 bases and J by 1 base, with 2 bases of the junction left unmatched. CDR3 length: 15 amino acids. Overall study findings and caveats: After vaccination of healthy people, only 1 of 255 vaccine-induced clones cross-reacted with common cold coronaviruses.

To note about this clone: Antigen: not known.

The assay was immunoSEQ multiplex PCR, and TCRdb's table has in-frame clones only and misses some. In the table there are tens of thousands of clones, 81% of which are singletons. Material: CD4+ T cells from PBMCs cultured with HCoV-229E spike peptides, obtained before COVID-19 vaccination. The V and J genes are TRBV18 and TRBJ2-5; 10 nucleotides match TRBD2. This TCR was recovered from a human donor who received a COVID-19 vaccine. CDR3 protein: CASSPSGRLQETQYF. In DNA form, the CDR3 reads TGTGCCAGCTCACCTAGCGGGAGGCTCCAAGAGACCCAGTACTTC.